The clone carrying this TCR beta chain was found many times. MiXCR, applied by TCRdb to the RT-PCR reads, yields one record per CDR3 protein. This sample has hundreds of thousands of distinct CDR3 sequences; 11% to 15% occur once, and the top ten carry 3% to 4.5%. Germline-derived CDR1 and CDR2 are SGDLS and YYNGEE. V gave up 0 bases and J gave up 8 bases; unmatched junction bases: 12. The CDR3 sequence is 17 residues long. The chain links TRBV9 to TRBJ2-1, with 9 bases matching TRBD2. Sample: memory CD4+ T cells from blood. This TCR was sampled from a female donor in good health, serving as a healthy control. The CDR3 region has the DNA TGTGCCAGCAGCGTAGGACCACTGGCGGGGGGGCGCGATGAGCAGTTCTTC. This encodes CASSVGPLAGGRDEQFF.